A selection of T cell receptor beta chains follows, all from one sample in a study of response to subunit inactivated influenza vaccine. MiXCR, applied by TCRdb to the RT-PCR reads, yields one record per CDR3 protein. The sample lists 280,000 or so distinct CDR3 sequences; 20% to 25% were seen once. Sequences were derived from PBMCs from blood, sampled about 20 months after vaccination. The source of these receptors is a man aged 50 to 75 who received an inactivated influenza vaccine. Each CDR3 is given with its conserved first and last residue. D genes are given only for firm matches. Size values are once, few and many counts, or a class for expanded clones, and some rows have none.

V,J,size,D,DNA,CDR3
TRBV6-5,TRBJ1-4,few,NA,TGTGCCAGCAGTTATAGATTAGCTAATGAAAAACTGTTTTTT,CASSYRLANEKLFF
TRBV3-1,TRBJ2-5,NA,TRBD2,TGTGCCAGCAGCCACCCGGGACTAGGGAAAGGAGAACAAGAGACCCAGTACTTC,CASSHPGLGKGEQETQYF
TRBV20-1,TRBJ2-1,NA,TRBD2,TGCAGTGCTAGAGATGCGGGAGGGTCCTACAATGAGCAGTTCTTC,CSARDAGGSYNEQFF
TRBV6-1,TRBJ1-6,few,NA,TGTGCCAGCAGTGAAATGATTGGGTCCCGCTCACCCCTCCACTTT,CASSEMIGSRSPLHF
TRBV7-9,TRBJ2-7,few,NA,TGTGCCAGCAGCCCGGGTCGACGAGGCCCCAGGTCCCACGAGCAGTACTTC,CASSPGRRGPRSHEQYF
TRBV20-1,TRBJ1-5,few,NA,TGCAGTGCTAGGCCTCCGGGGAGCAATCAGCCCCAGCATTTT,CSARPPGSNQPQHF
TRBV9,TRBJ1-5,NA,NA,TGTGCCAGCAGCGTAGATCCGGACGGGATTAATCAGCCCCAGCATTTT,CASSVDPDGINQPQHF
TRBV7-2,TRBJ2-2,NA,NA,TGTGCCAGCAGCTTGGAGGGACAGATTCGCACCGGGGAGCTGTTTTTT,CASSLEGQIRTGELFF
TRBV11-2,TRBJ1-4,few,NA,TGTGCCAGCAGCAAGACCCTGACCATCAATGAAAAACTGTTTTTT,CASSKTLTINEKLFF
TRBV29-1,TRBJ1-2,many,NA,TGCAGCGTTGAAGGGGGCTATGGCTACACCTTC,CSVEGGYGYTF
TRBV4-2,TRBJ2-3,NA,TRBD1,TGTGCCAGCAGCCAAGAGGGGACAGTCTCAGATACGCAGTATTTT,CASSQEGTVSDTQYF
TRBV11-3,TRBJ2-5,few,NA,TGTGCCAGCAGCTTAGATGGCCCCCCGGGGGAGACCCAGTACTTC,CASSLDGPPGETQYF
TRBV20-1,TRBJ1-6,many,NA,TGCAGTGCTAGACTACTCAATTCACCCCTCCACTTT,CSARLLNSPLHF
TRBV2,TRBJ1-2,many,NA,TGTGCCAGCAGTTCCAGTGCTAACTATGGCTACACCTTC,CASSSSANYGYTF
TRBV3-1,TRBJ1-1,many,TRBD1,TGTGCCAGCAGCTCGCGACAGGGCACTGAAGCTTTCTTT,CASSSRQGTEAFF
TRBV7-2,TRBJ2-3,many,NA,TGTGCCAGCAGCTTCATTCGCCCTGGGGCAGATACGCAGTATTTT,CASSFIRPGADTQYF
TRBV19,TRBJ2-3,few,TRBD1,TGTGCCAGTAGACGAGGACCCCTGACAGGGGGCAGGGGCACAGATACGCAGTATTTT,CASRRGPLTGGRGTDTQYF
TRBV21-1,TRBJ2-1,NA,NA,TGTGCCAGCAGCCCCCCGGGGCCAGGGAGGTTAGCGTTCCATGAGCAGTTCTTC,CASSPPGPGRLAFHEQFF
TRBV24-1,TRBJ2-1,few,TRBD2,TGTGCCACCAGTACGATTAAACTAGCGGGGGACTCCTACAATGAGCAGTTCTTC,CATSTIKLAGDSYNEQFF
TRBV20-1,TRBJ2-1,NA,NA,TGCAGTGCTAGAGATCGGTATGATCTCGTCGCATTC,CSARDRYDLVAF
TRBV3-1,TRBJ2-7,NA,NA,TGTGCCAGCAGCCAGGGAGGACTATACGAGCAGTACTTC,CASSQGGLYEQYF
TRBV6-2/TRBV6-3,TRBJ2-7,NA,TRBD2,TGTGCCAGCTTAGGACGCCTGGGAGGGGAGCAGTACTTC,CASLGRLGGEQYF
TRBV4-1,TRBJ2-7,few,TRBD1,TGCGCCAGCAGCCCCACCCGGGACAGAAACAGACGGTCGACCTACGAGCAGTACTTC,CASSPTRDRNRRSTYEQYF
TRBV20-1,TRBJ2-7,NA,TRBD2,TGCAGTGCTCAGCCGAGCGGGAGGGGTTCCTACGAGCAGTACTTC,CSAQPSGRGSYEQYF
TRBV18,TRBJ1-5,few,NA,TGTGCCAGCTCTTCGGGTCGGGATCAGCCCCAGCATTTT,CASSSGRDQPQHF
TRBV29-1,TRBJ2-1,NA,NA,TGCAGCGTCACCAGGGATTCAGTCCACAATGAGCAGTTCTTC,CSVTRDSVHNEQFF
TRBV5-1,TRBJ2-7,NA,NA,TGCGCCAGCAGCGCACCGGACCCTTTCTCCTACGAGCAGTACTTC,CASSAPDPFSYEQYF
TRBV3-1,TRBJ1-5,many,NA,TGTGCCAGCAGCCAAGATGCGGGGAATCAGCCCCAGCATTTT,CASSQDAGNQPQHF
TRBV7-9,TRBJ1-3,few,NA,TGTGCCAGCAGCCCCCGGGGAGCCTCTGGAAACACCATATATTTT,CASSPRGASGNTIYF
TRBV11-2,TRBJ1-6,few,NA,TGTGCCAGCAGGACAGGTTCACCCCTCCACTTT,CASRTGSPLHF
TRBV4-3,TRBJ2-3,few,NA,TGCGCCAGCAGCCAAGATCTGGGGGAAACAGATACGCAGTATTTT,CASSQDLGETDTQYF
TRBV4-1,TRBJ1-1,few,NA,TGCGCCAGCAGCCCCGGGGGTCAAATGAACACTGAAGCTTTCTTT,CASSPGGQMNTEAFF
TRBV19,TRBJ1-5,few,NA,TGTGCCAGTAGTATGCGGGGGGCGGGTAGCAATCAGCCCCAGCATTTT,CASSMRGAGSNQPQHF
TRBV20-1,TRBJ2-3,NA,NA,TGCAGTGCTAGTGGCGATCGGGCAATCACCACAGATACGCAGTATTTT,CSASGDRAITTDTQYF
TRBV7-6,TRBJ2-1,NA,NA,TGTGCCAGCAGCCCCTCCCCCTCGGGCAGGGAGCAGTTCTTC,CASSPSPSGREQFF
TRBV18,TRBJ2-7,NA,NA,TGTGCCAGCTCACCACCAAATCTTTCCTACGAGCAGTACTTC,CASSPPNLSYEQYF
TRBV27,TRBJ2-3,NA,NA,TGTGCCAGCAGAGAACTTACTAGCACAGATACGCAGTATTTT,CASRELTSTDTQYF
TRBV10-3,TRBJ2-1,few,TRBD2,TGTGCCATCAGTGAGTCACTAGCGGGAATGAGCAATGAGCAGTTCTTC,CAISESLAGMSNEQFF
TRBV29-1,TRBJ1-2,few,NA,TGCAGCGTCGCGGCCGGGGCTTTTAACTATGGCTACACCTTC,CSVAAGAFNYGYTF
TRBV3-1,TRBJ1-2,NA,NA,TGTGCCAGCAGCCAAGGGTCGGATATATATGGCTACACCTTC,CASSQGSDIYGYTF
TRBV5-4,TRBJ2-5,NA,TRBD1,TGTGCCAGCAGGCTACAGGGGGATGAGACCCAGTACTTC,CASRLQGDETQYF
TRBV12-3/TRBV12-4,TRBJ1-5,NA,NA,TGTGCCAGCAGTCTCAAAGGGTCCGTAGGGCATCAGCCCCAGCATTTT,CASSLKGSVGHQPQHF
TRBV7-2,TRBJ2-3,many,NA,TGTGCCAGCAGCAAGACAGATACGCAGTATTTT,CASSKTDTQYF
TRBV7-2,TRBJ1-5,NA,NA,TGTGCCAGCAGCTACAAGGGAAACTCAAATCAGCCCCAGCATTTT,CASSYKGNSNQPQHF
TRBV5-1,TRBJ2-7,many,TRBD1,TGCGCCAGCAGCCGGGACAGGGGGCCACGTCTCGGCTACGAGCAGTACTTC,CASSRDRGPRLGYEQYF
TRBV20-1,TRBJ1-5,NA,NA,TGCAGTGCTAGACCTGTCAGGGGAGCGAGCAATCAGCCCCAGCATTTT,CSARPVRGASNQPQHF
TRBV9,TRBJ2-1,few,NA,TGTGCCAGCAGCGCCTCCTACAATGAGCAGTTCTTC,CASSASYNEQFF
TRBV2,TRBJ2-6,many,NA,TGTGCCAGCAGTGACGATTTTACTGGGGCCAACGTCCTGACTTTC,CASSDDFTGANVLTF
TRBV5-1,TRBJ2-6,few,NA,TGCGCCAGCAGCTTGTTTCTGGAAAGCTCTGGGGCCAACGTCCTGACTTTC,CASSLFLESSGANVLTF
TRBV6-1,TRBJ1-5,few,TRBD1,TGTGCCAGCAGTAATGGACAGGGGGCCGGCAATCAGCCCCAGCATTTT,CASSNGQGAGNQPQHF
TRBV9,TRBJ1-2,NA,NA,TGTGCCAGCAGCGTAGATCCTCAGAGGAACTATGGCTACACCTTC,CASSVDPQRNYGYTF
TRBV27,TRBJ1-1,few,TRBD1,TGTGCCAGCAGTATAGGACAGGGGCTCACTGAAGCTTTCTTT,CASSIGQGLTEAFF
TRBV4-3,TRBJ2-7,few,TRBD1,TGCGCCAGCAGCCATAGCCGGGACAGCTCCTACGAGCAGTACTTC,CASSHSRDSSYEQYF
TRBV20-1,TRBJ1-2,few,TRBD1,TGCAGACCTAACCGGGACAGGGGTGGCTACACCTTC,CRPNRDRGGYTF
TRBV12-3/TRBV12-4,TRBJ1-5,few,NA,TGTGCCAGCAGTTATGGCTCGGGAGGGGGCAATCAGCCCCAGCATTTT,CASSYGSGGGNQPQHF
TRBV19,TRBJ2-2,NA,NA,TGTGCCAGTAGTCCTCGGGCCATAATGGGCGGGGAGCTGTTTTTT,CASSPRAIMGGELFF
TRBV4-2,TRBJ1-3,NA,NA,TGTGCCAGCAGCCAAGATCTCGGCTCGAGCTCTGGAAACACCATATATTTT,CASSQDLGSSSGNTIYF